This T cell receptor (beta chain) was identified during a study of Graves' ophthalmopathy and Graves' hyperthyroidism. About the study: Investigators collected peripheral blood at initial diagnosis, before any treatment was given.

Other autoimmune diseases, uncontrolled infections, pregnancy or lactation led to the exclusion of patients. Of note for this clonotype: The antigen is unknown. One junction end does not reproduce the germline sequence, and a read error may be involved.

Overall study findings and caveats: Most clonotypes expanded in thyroid above 0.001 frequency were present in blood too.

The authors amplified TCR beta CDR3 regions from RNA transcripts. HTBI primers were employed in first-round RT-PCR, then a second-round multiplex PCR followed. TCRdb processed the multiplex PCR reads anew with MiXCR; each CDR3 protein has one entry. The sample lists 200,000 to 300,000 distinct CDR3 sequences; 45% were seen once. This receptor was obtained from an adult man with Graves' ophthalmopathy. The sequencing input was peripheral blood.

For the CDR3, the DNA is TGCGCCAGCAGCCAAGCGGGCTGGAGGCCGTACCAAGAGACCCAGTACTTC. The encoded protein is CASSQAGWRPYQETQYF. The chain couples TRBV7-9 to TRBJ2-5; tentatively, D is TRBD2 (6 bases). This CDR3 has 17 residues. The V gene's germline CDR1 is SEHNR and CDR2 FQNEAQ (reference sequence).